This TCR beta chain emerged from a study of vaccination effects on CD4 cells after COVID-19. Study-level information: Some 2 million PBMC per well received 10 IU/ml IL-2 and approximately 10 ug/ml peptides in culture.

A 10-day culture period preceded the isolation of CD4+ T cells. Two doses of BNT162b2 or mRNA-1273 vaccine were administered to participants. Nucleocapsid antibody tests were negative, and the vaccine recipients had no prior SARS-CoV-2 infection. Study-level points and caveats: Both infection-induced and vaccine-induced clones contracted markedly at late post-vaccination timepoints. Of the vaccine-induced clones from healthy vaccinees, merely 1 of 255 recognized common cold coronaviruses as well.

This clone appeared once. Antigen: not known. Libraries were prepared by immunoSEQ multiplex PCR; TCRdb keeps only in-frame clonotypes and omits some of them. The data show about 40,000 clones, 55% to 80% seen once. Trimming removed 6 bases at V and 0 bases at J, with 6 bases between. The length of the CDR3 is 13 residues. Germline V gives CDR1 MNHEY, CDR2 SVGAGI. V gene TRBV6-5 combines with J gene TRBJ2-4; D gene ambiguous. The material was CD4+ T cells from PBMCs cultured without peptide, obtained after COVID-19 vaccination. This receptor was identified in a human donor who received a COVID-19 vaccine. CDR3 protein: CASSLLAKNIQYF. The CDR3 DNA reads TGTGCCAGCAGCCTTCTAGCCAAAAACATTCAGTACTTC.